This T cell receptor beta chain was obtained from a study of blood T cells in healthy people across ages. Study-level findings and limits: The CMV status of each donor remained undetermined, and this could have confounded shifts in expanded clonotypes. Unsorted PBMCs blocked a conclusive comparison of naive and antigen-experienced cells.

Extraction of total RNA produced a minimum of 5 micrograms from each sample. Together with a sample-barcoded 5' primer, a J-beta primer mix was included in a second PCR lasting roughly 6 to 12 cycles. Each TCR beta cDNA got a 12-nucleotide random molecular identifier. TCRdb re-analysed the 5' RACE reads in MiXCR, keeping a single row per CDR3 protein. The sample contains 600,000 or so distinct CDR3 sequences, roughly 21% of which appear only once. This clonotype turned up a few times. Its target is unknown. This CDR3 comprises 16 residues. V was pared by 7 bases and J by 2 bases, with 16 bases between. CDR1 KGHDR and CDR2 SFDVKD come from the germline V gene.

The chain employs TRBV24-1 and TRBJ2-2; possible D gene TRBD1, 5 bases. This TCR derives from a man aged 65 to 79 in good health. The material sequenced was blood. CDR3 loop: CATRAEGQGNTGELFF. The CDR3 bases are TGTGCCACCAGGGCGGAAGGTCAGGGAAACACCGGGGAGCTGTTTTTT.